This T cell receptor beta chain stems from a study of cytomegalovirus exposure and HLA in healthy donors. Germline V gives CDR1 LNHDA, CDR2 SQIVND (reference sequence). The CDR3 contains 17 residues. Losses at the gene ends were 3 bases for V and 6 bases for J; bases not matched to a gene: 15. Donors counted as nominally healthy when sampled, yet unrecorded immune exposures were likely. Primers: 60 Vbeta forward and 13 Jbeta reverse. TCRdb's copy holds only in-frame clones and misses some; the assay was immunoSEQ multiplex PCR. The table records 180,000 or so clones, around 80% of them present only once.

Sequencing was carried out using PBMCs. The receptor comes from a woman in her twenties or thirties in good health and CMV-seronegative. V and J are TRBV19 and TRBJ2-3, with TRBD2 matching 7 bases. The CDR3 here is CASSIDGPAGRGDTQYF. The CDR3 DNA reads TGTGCCAGTAGTATTGACGGGCCGGCGGGGCGGGGGGATACGCAGTATTTT.